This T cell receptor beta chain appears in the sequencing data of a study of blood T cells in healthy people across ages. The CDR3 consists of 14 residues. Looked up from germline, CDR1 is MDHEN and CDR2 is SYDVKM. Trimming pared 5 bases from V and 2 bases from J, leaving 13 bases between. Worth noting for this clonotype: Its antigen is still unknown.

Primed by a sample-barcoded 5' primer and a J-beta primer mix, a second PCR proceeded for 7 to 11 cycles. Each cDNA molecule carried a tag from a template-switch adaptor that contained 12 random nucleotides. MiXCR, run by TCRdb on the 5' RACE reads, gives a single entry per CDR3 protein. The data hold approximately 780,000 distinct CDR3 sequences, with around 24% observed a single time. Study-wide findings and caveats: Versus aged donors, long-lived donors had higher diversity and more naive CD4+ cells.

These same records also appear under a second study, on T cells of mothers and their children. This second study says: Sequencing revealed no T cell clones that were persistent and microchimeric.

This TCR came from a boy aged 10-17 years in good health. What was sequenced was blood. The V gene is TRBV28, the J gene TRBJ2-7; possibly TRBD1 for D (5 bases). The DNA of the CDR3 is TGTGCCAGCAGTCCCTTTTGGACAACCTACGAGCAGTACTTC. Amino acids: CASSPFWTTYEQYF. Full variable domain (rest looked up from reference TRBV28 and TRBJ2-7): DVKVTQSSRYLVKRTGEKVFLECVQDMDHENMFWYRQDPGLGLRLIYFSYDVKMKEKGDIPEGYSVSREKKERFSLILESASTNQTSMYLCASSPFWTTYEQYFGPGTRLTVT.